A single sample is the source of the 10 T cell receptor beta chains below, sequenced in a study of blood T cell repertoires in COVID-19. Assay used: immunoSEQ multiplex PCR; TCRdb lists only in-frame clones, some missing. The sample carries 250,000 to 350,000 clones, approximately 85% recorded once. The sequencing input was peripheral blood. The source is a human donor with COVID-19, enrolled during active disease. The donor label of this sample is uncertain.

J is TRBJ2-7 and V is TRBV7-8; 7 bases are shared with TRBD1. This CDR3 has 15 amino acids. V shed 5 bases, J shed 1 base, and the junction held 8 bases outside the gene matches. Germline-derived CDR1 and CDR2 are SGHVS and FQNEAQ. CDR3 coding DNA: TGTGCCAGCAGCCCCAAGACAGGGTGGTCCTACGAGCAGTACTTC. Translating it yields CASSPKTGWSYEQYF. Full variable domain (outside the CDR3, taken from reference TRBV7-8 and TRBJ2-7): GAGVSQSPRYKVAKRGQDVALRCDPISGHVSLFWYQQALGQGPEFLTYFQNEAQLDKSGLPSDRFFAERPEGSVSTLKIQRTQQEDSAVYLCASSPKTGWSYEQYFGPGTRLTVT.

The CDR3 region has the DNA TGCAGTGCAAGTGGGGCTCTCGGGATGAACACTGAAGCTTTCTTT. This translates into CSASGALGMNTEAFF. This sequence joins TRBV20-1 and TRBJ1-1; tentatively, D is TRBD1 (5 bases). The germline V and J ends were trimmed by 6 bases and 0 bases, with 17 bases remaining between them. Germline CDR1 DFQATT, CDR2 SNEGSKA (reference sequence). There are 15 residues in the CDR3.

This chain's CDR3 is CSAVTQGLWRAFF. CDR3 bases: TGCAGCGCCGTAACACAGGGCCTTTGGCGGGCTTTCTTT. This chain connects TRBV29-1 to TRBJ1-1; weak D call: TRBD1 (6 bases). This CDR3 spans 13 amino acids. Germline CDR1 reads SQVTM; CDR2 reads ANQGSEA. Trimming removed 7 bases from V and 11 bases from J, with 23 bases in between.

The chain carries TRBV7-8 and TRBJ2-7, with 14 positions matching TRBD2. The CDR3 consists of 18 residues. The V gene's germline CDR1 is SGHVS and CDR2 FQNEAQ. The V segment lost 3 bases and the J segment 2 bases; nucleotides outside the gene matches: 9. In DNA, the CDR3 is TGTGCCAGCAGCTTGGGTGGAGGACTAGCGGGAGGTGCCTACGAGCAGTACTTC. As protein: CASSLGGGLAGGAYEQYF.

V is TRBV7-2 and J is TRBJ2-7; D may be TRBD1 (6 bases). V lost 1 base to trimming and J lost 1 base, with 11 bases between them. The CDR3 is made up of 15 amino acids. Germline CDR1 SGHTA, CDR2 FQGNSA. The CDR3 DNA reads TGTGCCAGCAGCTTAGATACAGGACAGTCCTACGAGCAGTACTTC. This codes for CASSLDTGQSYEQYF.

The chain is built from TRBV30 and TRBJ1-2; TRBD1 matches 8 bases. This CDR3 comprises 12 residues. Germline assignment: CDR1 GTSNPN and CDR2 SVGIG (reference sequence). Trimming removed 5 bases from V and 7 bases from J; junction bases left unmatched: 6. CDR3 sequence reads: CAWFGQGGGYTF. CDR3 in DNA: TGTGCCTGGTTTGGACAGGGTGGTGGCTACACCTTC.

The rearrangement links TRBV5-1 to TRBJ1-6; D is uncertain. The CDR3 spans 15 residues. Germline CDR1 reads SGHRS; CDR2 reads YFSETQ. Trimming took off 0 bases at V and 5 bases at J, with 9 bases between the two ends. This CDR3 reads CASSLESLNNSPLHF. In DNA form, the CDR3 reads TGCGCCAGCAGCTTGGAAAGCCTTAATAATTCACCCCTCCACTTT.

The rearrangement uses TRBV3-1 (or the pseudogene TRBV3-2) and TRBJ1-1, with unresolved D. The CDR3 sequence is 14 residues long. The germline CDR1 and CDR2 sequences are LGHDT and YNNKEL (reference sequence). V was cut by 0 bases and J by 3 bases, with 8 bases left in between. In nucleotides, the CDR3 is TGTGCCAGCAGCCAAGAGACTAGTCACACTGAAGCTTTCTTT. Its protein is CASSQETSHTEAFF.

This rearrangement joins TRBV28 to TRBJ1-6, with 7 bases fitting TRBD1. From germline, CDR1 is MDHEN and CDR2 SYDVKM. Trimming at V came to 4 bases and at J to 2 bases, leaving 5 bases not matched to a gene. This CDR3 has 16 residues. CDR3 nucleotide sequence: TGTGCCAGCAGTTCGGGACAGACTACCTATAATTCACCCCTCCACTTT. It codes for CASSSGQTTYNSPLHF. The full variable domain, completed using reference TRBV28 and TRBJ1-6, is DVKVTQSSRYLVKRTGEKVFLECVQDMDHENMFWYRQDPGLGLRLIYFSYDVKMKEKGDIPEGYSVSREKKERFSLILESASTNQTSMYLCASSSGQTTYNSPLHFGNGTRLTVT.

The chain couples TRBV11-3 to TRBJ1-3; 9 bases map to TRBD1. The CDR3 runs to 16 residues. Losses at the gene ends were 5 bases for V and 0 bases for J; bases not matched to a gene: 5. CDR1 is SGHNT, CDR2 YENEEA, per germline. The chain's CDR3 is CASSQGTGNSGNTIYF. CDR3 DNA: TGTGCCAGCAGCCAAGGGACAGGGAACTCTGGAAACACCATATATTTT.